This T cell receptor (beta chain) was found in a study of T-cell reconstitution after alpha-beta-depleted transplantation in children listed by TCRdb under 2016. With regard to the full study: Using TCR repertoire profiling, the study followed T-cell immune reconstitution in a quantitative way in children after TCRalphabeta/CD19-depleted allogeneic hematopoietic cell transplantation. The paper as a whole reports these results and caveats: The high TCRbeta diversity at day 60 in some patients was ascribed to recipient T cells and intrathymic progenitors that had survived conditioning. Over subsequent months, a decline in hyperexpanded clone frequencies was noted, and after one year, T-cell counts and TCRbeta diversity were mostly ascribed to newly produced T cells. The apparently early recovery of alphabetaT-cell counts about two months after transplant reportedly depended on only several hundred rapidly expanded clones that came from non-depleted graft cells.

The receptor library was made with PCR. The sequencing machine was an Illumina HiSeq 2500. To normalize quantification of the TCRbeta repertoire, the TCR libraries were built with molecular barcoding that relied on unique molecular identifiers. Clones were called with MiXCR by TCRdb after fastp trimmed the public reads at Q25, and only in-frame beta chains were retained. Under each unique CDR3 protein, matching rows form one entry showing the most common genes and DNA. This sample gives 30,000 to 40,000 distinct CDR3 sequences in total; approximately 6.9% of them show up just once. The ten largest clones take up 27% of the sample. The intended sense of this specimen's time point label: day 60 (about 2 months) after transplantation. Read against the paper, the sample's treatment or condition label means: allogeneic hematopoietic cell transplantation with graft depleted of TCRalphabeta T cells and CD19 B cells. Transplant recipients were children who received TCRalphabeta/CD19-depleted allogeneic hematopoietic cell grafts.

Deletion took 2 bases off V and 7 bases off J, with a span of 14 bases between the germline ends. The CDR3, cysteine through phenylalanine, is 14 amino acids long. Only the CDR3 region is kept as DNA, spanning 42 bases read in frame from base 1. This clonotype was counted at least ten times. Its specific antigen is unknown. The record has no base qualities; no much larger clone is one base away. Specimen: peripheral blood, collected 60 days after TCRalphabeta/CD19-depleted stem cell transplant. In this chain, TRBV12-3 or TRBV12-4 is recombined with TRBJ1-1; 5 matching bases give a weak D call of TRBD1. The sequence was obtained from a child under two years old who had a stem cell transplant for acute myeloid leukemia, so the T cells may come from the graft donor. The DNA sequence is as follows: TGTGCCAGCAGTTTATTGTTGACAGAGGATGAAGCTTTCTTT. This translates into CASSLLLTEDEAFF.